Following are 30 T cell receptor beta chains from one sample sequenced in a study of blood T cell repertoires in COVID-19. Method: immunoSEQ multiplex PCR; TCRdb's copy keeps in-frame clones and lacks some. Counted here are about 64,000 clones, approximately 80% occurring once; the ten biggest clones make up 4.5% to 7%. Sequenced material: peripheral blood. Receptors originate from a woman aged 55-75 years with acute or convalescent COVID-19.

The chain has TRBV2 and TRBJ2-3, with TRBD2 matching over 8 bases. The germline gives CDR1 SNHLY, CDR2 FYNNEI. This CDR3 region has 15 residues. V lost 3 bases and J lost 2; bases outside the gene matches: 4. CDR3 bases: TGTGCCAGCAGTGATCGGGGGGGGACCACAGATACGCAGTATTTT. It is translated as CASSDRGGTTDTQYF.

The CDR3 DNA sequence: TGTGCCAGCTACTACACCGCTCTCTCCGGCTACACCTTC. The encoded protein is CASYYTALSGYTF. V is TRBV19 and J is TRBJ1-2; D call uncertain. Looked up from germline, CDR1 is LNHDA and CDR2 is SQIVND (reference sequence). The length of the CDR3 is 13 residues. V lost 9 bases to trimming and J lost 8 bases, with 19 bases between them.

The CDR3 DNA follows: TGTGCCAGCAGTTTAGATCAGCAGGAGTATTTT. Amino acids: CASSLDQQEYF. The genes are TRBV12-3 or TRBV12-4 and TRBJ2-3; no clear D gene. CDR3 length equals 11 residues. The V gene lost 1 base and the J gene lost 13 bases, with 9 bases spanning the gap.

The chain has TRBV7-9 and TRBJ1-5; 9 nucleotides agree with TRBD1. V gave up 3 bases and J gave up 4 bases; unmatched junction bases: 7. The germline CDR1 and CDR2 sequences are SEHNR and FQNEAQ (reference sequence). The CDR3 totals 16 residues. The chain's CDR3 is CASSFLTGTGNQPQHF. As DNA, the CDR3 is TGTGCCAGCAGCTTCCTTACCGGGACAGGGAATCAGCCCCAGCATTTT. The full variable domain, completed using reference TRBV7-9 and TRBJ1-5, is DTGVSQNPRHKITKRGQNVTFRCDPISEHNRLYWYRQTLGQGPEFLTYFQNEAQLEKSRLLSDRFSAERPKGSFSTLEIQRTEQGDSAMYLCASSFLTGTGNQPQHFGDGTRLSIL.

The count of this clone is one. This chain joins TRBV21-1 and TRBJ2-6; TRBD1, the D gene given by the table, was not confirmed from the DNA. TRBV21-1 is a listed pseudogene. The CDR3 is 10 residues long. CDR3 nucleotide sequence: TGTCCATCTGGGGCCAACGTCCTGACTTTC. Translating it yields CPSGANVLTF.

This clone is a singleton in its sample. The rearrangement links TRBV6-6 to TRBJ1-1; D gene ambiguous. Between the trimmed V and J ends, which lost 2 bases and 8 bases, there was a span of 6 bases. This CDR3 spans 11 amino acids. The germline CDR1 and CDR2 sequences are MNHNY and SVGAGI (reference sequence). CDR3 bases: TGTGCCAGCAGTTACCGGGTGGAAGCTTTCTTT. Translation: CASSYRVEAFF.

The rearrangement uses TRBV4-2 and TRBJ1-1, with TRBD1 as a possible D gene (5 bases). CDR1 LGHNA and CDR2 YNFKEQ come from the germline V gene. V was shortened by 1 base and J by 4 bases, with 13 bases between the two germline ends. The CDR3 is 15 amino acids. The CDR3: CASSQAGSGGTEAFF. The CDR3 DNA is TGTGCCAGCAGCCAAGCAGGGTCGGGAGGCACTGAAGCTTTCTTT.

The chain links TRBV3-1 (or the pseudogene TRBV3-2) to TRBJ2-2; 12 nucleotides agree with TRBD1. Looked up from germline, CDR1 is LGHDT and CDR2 is YNNKEL (reference sequence). J gave up 7 bases and V 3 bases, and 6 bases lay outside the gene matches. The length of the CDR3 is 16 residues. The CDR3 protein is CASSHGTGGSGGELFF. The CDR3 DNA is TGTGCCAGCAGCCATGGGACAGGGGGCTCTGGCGGGGAGCTGTTTTTT.

J is TRBJ1-1 and V is TRBV5-4, with 12 bases lining up with TRBD1. The CDR3 consists of 16 residues. Trimming at V came to 0 bases and at J to 5 bases, leaving 5 bases not matched to a gene. Germline loops: CDR1 SGHNT, CDR2 YYREEE (reference sequence). The chain's CDR3 is CASSLVGQGARTEAFF. CDR3 DNA: TGTGCCAGCAGCTTGGTGGGACAGGGGGCTCGGACTGAAGCTTTCTTT.

CDR3: CASSTQTGTTNEKLFF. As DNA, the CDR3 is TGTGCCAGCAGCACACAGACAGGGACAACTAATGAAAAACTGTTTTTT. J is TRBJ1-4 and V is TRBV7-7, with TRBD1 matching over 7 bases. The CDR3 is 16 residues long. V shed 5 bases, J shed 0 bases, and the junction held 6 bases outside the gene matches. Looked up from germline, CDR1 is SSHAT and CDR2 is FNYEAQ (reference sequence). Full variable domain (remainder filled in from reference TRBV7-7 and TRBJ1-4): GAGVSQSPRYKVTKRGQDVTLRCDPISSHATLYWYQQALGQGPEFLTYFNYEAQPDKSGLPSDRFSAERPEGSISTLTIQRTEQRDSAMYRCASSTQTGTTNEKLFFGSGTQLSVL.

The chain joins TRBV9 to TRBJ2-3; perhaps TRBD2 as D (5 bases). The V gene's germline CDR1 is SGDLS and CDR2 YYNGEE. V was trimmed by 4 bases and J by 4 bases, leaving 13 bases between them. CDR3 length equals 14 residues. The DNA for the CDR3 is TGTGCCAGCAGCCCGATCCAGAGGGCAGATACGCAGTATTTT. Translation: CASSPIQRADTQYF.

The chain combines TRBV6-6 with TRBJ1-1; D is possibly TRBD1 (6 bases). CDR3 length equals 11 residues. Trimming cost V 6 bases and J 8 bases, with 10 bases left between them. In germline, CDR1 is MNHNY, CDR2 SVGAGI (reference sequence). CDR3 amino acids: CASRSRGEAFF. The DNA of the CDR3 is TGTGCCAGCAGATCGAGGGGGGAAGCTTTCTTT.

CDR3 residues: CASSPITGATNEKLFF. The CDR3 region has the DNA TGTGCCAGCAGTCCCATTACCGGGGCAACTAATGAAAAACTGTTTTTT. The genes are TRBV2 and TRBJ1-4; no clear D. The CDR3 length is 16 residues. Germline CDR1 SNHLY, CDR2 FYNNEI. The V and J ends lost 5 bases and 0 bases respectively, with 13 bases between them.

A single count supports this clone. CDR3 DNA: TGCGCCAGCAGCTGGCTGGCAATCTACCAAGAGACCCAGTACTTC. This sequence encodes CASSWLAIYQETQYF. V gene TRBV5-1 combines with J gene TRBJ2-5; D unresolved. This CDR3 is built from 15 residues. Deletions cut 3 bases from V and 0 bases from J, with 12 bases between. Looked up from germline, CDR1 is SGHRS and CDR2 is YFSETQ.

J is TRBJ2-4 and V is TRBV6-5; D is ambiguous. The CDR3 spans 13 residues. V lost 6 bases and J 8 bases, leaving 14 bases between the germline ends. Germline CDR1 and CDR2: MNHEY and SVGAGI. In nucleotides, the CDR3 is TGTGCCAGCAGCCCCGACTTAGGTGACATTCAGTACTTC. Its translation: CASSPDLGDIQYF.

The genes are TRBV12-3 or TRBV12-4 and TRBJ1-2; D is perhaps TRBD1 (5 bases). The CDR3 is 13 amino acids. The V end lost 2 bases, the J end lost 7 bases, and 11 bases lay between the germline ends. The CDR3 region is CASSLRQTSGYTF. CDR3 DNA: TGTGCCAGCAGTTTAAGACAGACGAGTGGCTACACCTTC.

The V and J genes are TRBV6-5 and TRBJ1-1; TRBD1 matches at 10 bases. The CDR3 totals 15 residues. V trimming: 9 bases; J trimming: 0 bases; junction bases outside the gene matches: 7. The germline gives CDR1 MNHEY, CDR2 SVGAGI. CDR3 nucleotides: TGTGCCAGTGACCGGGACAGGGGTATGAACACTGAAGCTTTCTTT. It codes for CASDRDRGMNTEAFF.

The chain has TRBV9 and TRBJ1-4; weak D call: TRBD1 (6 bases). Germline V lookup: CDR1 SGDLS, CDR2 YYNGEE. CDR3 length: 14 amino acids. Trimming removed 4 bases at V and 5 bases at J, with 12 bases between. The CDR3 DNA sequence: TGTGCCAGCAGCCCGGACAGCCAGAATGAAAAACTGTTTTTT. Encoded protein: CASSPDSQNEKLFF.

The rearrangement links TRBV10-1 to TRBJ2-2, with TRBD2 identical over 9 bases. The CDR3 extends over 16 amino acids. Germline lookup yields CDR1 WNHNN and CDR2 SYGVQD (reference sequence). V lost 6 bases, J lost 0 bases, and 5 bases stayed unmatched. The CDR3 region is CASSRSSGANTGELFF. DNA of the CDR3: TGCGCCAGCAGCCGGTCTAGCGGGGCGAACACCGGGGAGCTGTTTTTT.

This clone has only a few counts. V and J are TRBV5-1 and TRBJ1-1; tentatively, D is TRBD1 (5 bases). CDR3 length equals 15 residues. Trimming left V 0 bases short and J 7 bases short, with 16 bases between. CDR1 SGHRS and CDR2 YFSETQ come from the germline V gene. The CDR3 region is CASSLGVTAVNEAFF. The CDR3 DNA sequence: TGCGCCAGCAGCTTGGGGGTGACAGCTGTCAATGAAGCTTTCTTT.

The chain carries TRBV9 and TRBJ2-5; 8 bases align to TRBD1. CDR1 is SGDLS, CDR2 YYNGEE, per germline. The CDR3 extends over 16 amino acids. V lost 0 bases to trimming and J lost 4 bases; unmatched junction nucleotides: 8. Written as DNA, the CDR3 is TGTGCCAGCAGCGTAGCTGCGACAGGGGTGGGAGAGACCCAGTACTTC. Residues: CASSVAATGVGETQYF. Together with reference TRBV9 and TRBJ2-5, the CDR3 gives the full variable domain: DSGVTQTPKHLITATGQRVTLRCSPRSGDLSVYWYQQSLDQGLQFLIQYYNGEERAKGNILERFSAQQFPDLHSELNLSSLELGDSALYFCASSVAATGVGETQYFGPGTRLLVL.

V gene TRBV18 combines with J gene TRBJ1-2; D is possibly TRBD1 (6 bases). Germline V lookup: CDR1 KGHSH, CDR2 LQKENI. The CDR3 is 13 residues long. Trimming removed 3 bases at V and 8 bases at J, with 13 bases between. The CDR3 bases are TGTGCCAGCTCACCCCAGGACAGCAGCGGCTACACCTTC. Its translation: CASSPQDSSGYTF.

This sequence joins TRBV6-5 and TRBJ1-5; 7 bases are a match to TRBD1. J was trimmed by 0 bases and V by 5 bases; bases with no gene match: 4. The germline gives CDR1 MNHEY, CDR2 SVGAGI. The CDR3 consists of 15 residues. The CDR3 nucleotides are TGTGCCAGCAGTCGACAGGGATTTAGCAATCAGCCCCAGCATTTT. It codes for CASSRQGFSNQPQHF.

The rearrangement uses TRBV27 and TRBJ1-1; D might be TRBD1 (5 bases). This CDR3 has 20 residues. Per germline, CDR1 MNHEY and CDR2 SMNVEV (reference sequence). Trimming removed 2 bases from V and 0 bases from J, with 25 bases in between. The DNA for the CDR3 is TGTGCCAGCAGTTTAAACTTTGGGGCAACAGTCGCTGGGATGAACACTGAAGCTTTCTTT. Residues: CASSLNFGATVAGMNTEAFF.

This chain joins TRBV5-6 and TRBJ2-7, with D perhaps matching TRBD2 (5 bases). Germline CDR1 and CDR2: SGHDT and YYEEEE. V lost 4 bases and J 0 bases, leaving 11 bases between the germline ends. The CDR3 consists of 14 residues. CDR3 protein: CASSRTWSSYEQYF. CDR3 DNA sequence: TGTGCCAGCAGCCGGACTTGGAGCTCCTACGAGCAGTACTTC.

V gene TRBV27 combines with J gene TRBJ1-1; D ambiguous. Trimming removed 2 bases from V and 8 bases from J, with 12 bases in between. The CDR3 length is 13 residues. Germline V gene sequence: CDR1 MNHEY, CDR2 SMNVEV (reference sequence). The CDR3 loop is CASSLGGSVEAFF. The CDR3 DNA is TGTGCCAGCAGTTTAGGCGGTAGTGTAGAAGCTTTCTTT.

The chain has TRBV24-1 and TRBJ2-1; no firm D call. V was cut by 0 bases and J by 0 bases, with 8 bases left in between. This CDR3 is 16 amino acids long. Germline V gene data show CDR1 as KGHDR and CDR2 as SFDVKD. CDR3 coding DNA: TGTGCCACCAGTGATTTGCAGGTTGGCTCCTACAATGAGCAGTTCTTC. This codes for CATSDLQVGSYNEQFF.

This clone has just one count. J is TRBJ2-5 and V is TRBV6-2 or TRBV6-3; TRBD1 matches at 9 bases. This CDR3 contains 15 residues. Germline V gene sequence: CDR1 MNHEY, CDR2 SVGEGT. V lost 2 bases, J lost 4 bases, and 5 bases stayed unmatched. CDR3 in amino acids: CASSYVTGGVETQYF. The CDR3, as DNA: TGTGCCAGCAGTTACGTCACAGGGGGCGTAGAGACCCAGTACTTC.

This chain joins TRBV23-1 and TRBJ2-6; TRBD1 matches at 7 bases. TRBV23-1 is an open reading frame, and its role is uncertain. V shed 6 bases, J shed 0 bases, and the junction held 11 bases outside the gene matches. The CDR3 extends over 18 amino acids. In DNA form, the CDR3 reads TGCGCCAGCAGGCACACACAGGGGATTAACTCTGGGGCCAACGTCCTGACTTTC. This codes for CASRHTQGINSGANVLTF.

This clone was seen only once. The rearrangement joins TRBV2 to TRBJ2-7; tentatively, D is TRBD1 (6 bases). Per germline, CDR1 SNHLY and CDR2 FYNNEI. CDR3 length equals 17 residues. V lost 3 bases and J 2 bases, leaving 20 bases between the germline ends. The CDR3 loop is CASSDYSVYRDPYEQYF. In DNA, the CDR3 is TGTGCCAGCAGTGATTATAGCGTATACAGGGATCCCTACGAGCAGTACTTC.